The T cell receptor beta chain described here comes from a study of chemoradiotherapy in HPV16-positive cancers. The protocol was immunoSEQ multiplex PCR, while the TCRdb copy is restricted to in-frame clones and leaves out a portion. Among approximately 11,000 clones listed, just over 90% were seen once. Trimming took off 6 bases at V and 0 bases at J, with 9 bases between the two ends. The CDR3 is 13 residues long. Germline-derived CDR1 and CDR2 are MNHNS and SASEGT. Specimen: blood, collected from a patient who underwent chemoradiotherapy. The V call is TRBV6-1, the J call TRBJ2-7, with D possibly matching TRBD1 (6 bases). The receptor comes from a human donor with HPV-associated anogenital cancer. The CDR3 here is CASRRGSSYEQYF. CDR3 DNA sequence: TGTGCCAGCAGAAGGGGGAGCTCCTACGAGCAGTACTTC.